Presented here are 18 T cell receptor beta chains from one specimen sequenced in a study of PD-1 blockade in classical Hodgkin lymphoma. Relapse was seen in all patients after autologous stem cell transplantation, and brentuximab vedotin exposure was variable. Generated by immunoSEQ multiplex PCR, the TCRdb table keeps only in-frame clones and is missing some. The sample holds tens of thousands of clones; around two thirds are singletons and the top ten take approximately 3%. This specimen was peripheral blood mononuclear cells (PBMCs), taken at baseline. The receptors derive from a human donor with classical Hodgkin lymphoma.

The chain combines TRBV12-5 with TRBJ2-3; D may correspond to TRBD1 or TRBD2 (6 bases each). Germline V lookup: CDR1 LGHNT, CDR2 FRNRAP. Deletions cut 8 bases from V and 5 bases from J, with 14 bases between. CDR3 length equals 13 residues. CDR3 region: CASRPGAVDTQYF. DNA for the CDR3: TGTGCTAGTCGCCCGGGGGCTGTAGATACGCAGTATTTT.

The chain links TRBV27 to TRBJ2-7, with TRBD1 identical over 11 bases. This CDR3 is 13 amino acids long. Germline CDR1 is MNHEY and CDR2 is SMNVEV (reference sequence). With 5 bases clipped from V and 6 bases from J, the junction kept 3 bases outside the gene matches. The CDR3 loop reads CASSPGQGGEQYF. The CDR3 DNA follows: TGTGCCAGCAGTCCGGGACAGGGGGGCGAGCAGTACTTC.

The gene calls are TRBV4-2 and TRBJ1-1; TRBD1 is a possible D gene (5 bases). V gave up 0 bases and J gave up 1 base, with 12 bases separating them. CDR1 and CDR2 from the germline V gene are LGHNA and YNFKEQ. The CDR3 has 16 amino acids. The CDR3 DNA reads TGTGCCAGCAGCCAAGATCAAGGGGAGGGGAACACTGAAGCTTTCTTT. This encodes CASSQDQGEGNTEAFF.

V is TRBV5-4 and J is TRBJ1-5; 7 bases match TRBD1. This CDR3 spans 15 amino acids. Germline CDR1 and CDR2: SGHNT and YYREEE (reference sequence). V gave up 4 bases and J gave up 7 bases; unmatched junction bases: 11. CDR3 sequence: CASSPNRGGGQPQHF. The DNA for the CDR3 is TGTGCCAGCAGCCCTAACAGGGGTGGAGGGCAGCCCCAGCATTTT.

V gene TRBV6-1 combines with J gene TRBJ2-1; tentative D call: TRBD1 (5 bases). Germline assignment: CDR1 MNHNS and CDR2 SASEGT. The CDR3 consists of 13 residues. Between the trimmed V and J ends, which lost 2 bases and 5 bases, there was a span of 7 bases. CDR3 bases: TGTGCCAGCAGTGAAAAAGGGGACAATGAGCAGTTCTTC. As protein: CASSEKGDNEQFF.

This chain joins TRBV7-6 and TRBJ2-1, with a tentative D call TRBD2 (6 bases). Germline V lookup: CDR1 SGHVS, CDR2 FNYEAQ. V gave up 5 bases and J gave up 5 bases, with 16 bases separating them. The CDR3 consists of 15 residues. Written as DNA, the CDR3 is TGTGCCAGCAGCCTTACCGGGACTTACAACAATGAGCAGTTCTTC. The encoded protein is CASSLTGTYNNEQFF.

By proportion, this clone is medium-sized (0.01 to 0.1%). The V and J genes are TRBV5-1 and TRBJ1-1; the D is unclear. V was shortened by 4 bases and J by 1 base, with 5 bases between the two germline ends. Per germline, CDR1 SGHRS and CDR2 YFSETQ. The CDR3 consists of 12 residues. CDR3 in amino acids: CASSEENTEAFF. DNA of the CDR3: TGCGCCAGCAGCGAGGAGAACACTGAAGCTTTCTTT.

This chain joins TRBV6-5 and TRBJ2-7; TRBD1 agrees at 7 bases. CDR1 is MNHEY and CDR2 is SVGAGI in the germline V gene. This CDR3 spans 13 amino acids. V shed 4 bases and J 5 bases; nucleotides not matched to a gene: 5. The CDR3 nucleotides read TGTGCCAGCAGTTTGACAGGGTTCCACGAGCAGTACTTC. This gives the protein CASSLTGFHEQYF.

This chain uses TRBV15 with TRBJ2-4, with 7 bases matching TRBD1. V shed 1 base, J shed 4 bases, and the junction held 4 bases outside the gene matches. In germline, CDR1 is LNHNV, CDR2 YYDKDF (reference sequence). This CDR3 region has 15 residues. The CDR3 spells CATSRGGQKKNIQYF. Here the CDR3 DNA reads TGTGCCACCAGCAGAGGGGGACAGAAAAAAAACATTCAGTACTTC.

V gene TRBV25-1 combines with J gene TRBJ2-3; 11 bases fit TRBD1. V lost 3 bases, J lost 9 bases, and 8 bases stayed unmatched. Germline CDR1 and CDR2: MGHDK and SYGVNS. This CDR3 spans 15 amino acids. The CDR3 protein is CASSDRDRGGGTQYF. The CDR3 region has the DNA TGTGCCAGCAGTGACAGGGACAGGGGGGGAGGAACGCAGTATTTT.

This chain uses TRBV6-6 with TRBJ1-1; D ambiguous. The germline V and J ends were trimmed by 2 bases and 7 bases, with 11 bases remaining between them. This CDR3 comprises 13 residues. CDR1 is MNHNY, CDR2 SVGAGI, per germline (reference sequence). The CDR3, as DNA: TGTGCCAGCAGTTACGTGCCTCAGGATGAAGCTTTCTTT. Translating it yields CASSYVPQDEAFF.

The CDR3: CASSQGAENIQYF. The CDR3 DNA reads TGTGCCAGCAGCCAAGGAGCAGAAAACATTCAGTACTTC. The genes are TRBV4-2 and TRBJ2-4; D call uncertain. With 1 base removed from V and 5 bases from J, the gap between germline ends came to 6 bases. In germline, CDR1 is LGHNA, CDR2 YNFKEQ. The CDR3 spans 13 residues.

The chain combines TRBV7-3 with TRBJ2-3; D might be TRBD2 (6 bases). CDR1 is SGHTA and CDR2 is FQGTGA in the germline V gene. CDR3 length: 19 amino acids. V dropped 6 bases and J dropped 0 bases, with 25 bases sitting between them. The CDR3 coding sequence is TGTGCCAGCAGGGGGATCGGGACTTCACAAGATGATAGCACAGATACGCAGTATTTT. As protein: CASRGIGTSQDDSTDTQYF.

This chain uses TRBV6-6 with TRBJ2-7; TRBD1 matches at 10 bases. Trimming removed 6 bases from V and 4 bases from J; junction bases left unmatched: 9. Germline CDR1 and CDR2: MNHNY and SVGAGI (reference sequence). CDR3 size: 15 residues. The CDR3 DNA reads TGTGCCAGCAGGCGAACAGGGGACAGGGGTTACGAGCAGTACTTC. Translating gives CASRRTGDRGYEQYF.

V usage is TRBV30 and J usage is TRBJ1-5, with 8 bases lining up with TRBD1. The length of the CDR3 is 14 residues. Germline values: CDR1 GTSNPN, CDR2 SVGIG (reference sequence). With 5 bases clipped from V and 7 bases from J, the junction kept 10 bases outside the gene matches. CDR3 in DNA: TGTGCCTGGGGTCAGGGGGCGGATGAGCAGCCCCAGCATTTT. Residues: CAWGQGADEQPQHF.

The chain couples TRBV20-1 to TRBJ1-4; D is unresolved. V was trimmed by 3 bases and J by 8 bases, leaving 7 bases between them. CDR3 length equals 11 residues. In germline, CDR1 is DFQATT, CDR2 SNEGSKA (reference sequence). CDR3 DNA: TGCAGTGCTAGTCGGGAGGAAAAACTGTTTTTT. This codes for CSASREEKLFF.

This clone was seen at least ten times. The V and J genes are TRBV9 and TRBJ1-1; tentative D call: TRBD1 (5 bases). The CDR3 consists of 12 residues. Germline V gives CDR1 SGDLS, CDR2 YYNGEE. With 7 bases removed from V and 5 bases from J, the gap between germline ends came to 12 bases. The CDR3 spells CASGSTVTEAFF. The CDR3, as DNA: TGTGCCAGCGGATCGACAGTAACTGAAGCTTTCTTT.

This chain links TRBV5-1 with TRBJ2-1, with 7 nucleotides matching TRBD1. Losses at the gene ends were 4 bases for V and 8 bases for J; bases not matched to a gene: 18. This CDR3 comprises 17 residues. The germline V gene encodes CDR1 SGHRS and CDR2 YFSETQ. This CDR3 is CASSQSDRPYLLDEQFF. Here the CDR3 DNA reads TGCGCCAGCAGCCAGTCGGACAGGCCTTACCTCTTGGATGAGCAGTTCTTC.